The clone carrying this T cell receptor (beta chain) was detected many times. The germline V gene has CDR1 GTSNPN and CDR2 SVGIG (reference sequence). The V gene end was trimmed by 2 bases and the J gene end by 6 bases; junction bases not matched to a gene: 4. There are 13 residues in the CDR3. The TCR beta CDR3 regions underwent amplification using RNA transcripts as the source. The study used the HTBI primer set for a first-round RT-PCR of the TCR CDR3. MiXCR, run by TCRdb on the multiplex PCR reads, gives a single entry per CDR3 protein. In the table there are approximately 590,000 distinct CDR3 sequences, approximately 14% of which are singletons. A roughly 10 ml volume of fresh peripheral blood provided the PBMCs. The sample comes from a study of T cells in Graves' hyperthyroidism and ophthalmopathy.

The gene calls are TRBV30 and TRBJ2-7, with 10 bases identical to TRBD2. The TCR comes from a woman aged 25 to 39 with Graves' hyperthyroidism. The sequencing sample was made of blood. The CDR3 is CAWSLAGGAEQYF. CDR3 coding DNA: TGTGCCTGGAGTTTAGCGGGAGGCGCCGAGCAGTACTTC.